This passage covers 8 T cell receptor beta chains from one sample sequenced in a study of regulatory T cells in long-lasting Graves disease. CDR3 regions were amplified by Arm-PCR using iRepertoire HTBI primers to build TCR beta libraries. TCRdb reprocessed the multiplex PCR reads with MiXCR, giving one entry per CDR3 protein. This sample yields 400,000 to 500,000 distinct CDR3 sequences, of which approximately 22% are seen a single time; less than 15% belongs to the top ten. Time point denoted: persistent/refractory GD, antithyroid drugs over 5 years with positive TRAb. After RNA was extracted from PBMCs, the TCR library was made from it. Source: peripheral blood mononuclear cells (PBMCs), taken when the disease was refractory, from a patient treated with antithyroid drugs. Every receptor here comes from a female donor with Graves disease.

The CDR3 region is CASSPTTLLEQYF. The DNA of the CDR3 is TGTGCCAGCAGCCCAACCACCCTCCTGGAGCAGTACTTC. The chain recombines TRBV4-2 with TRBJ2-7; D uncertain. The CDR3 consists of 13 residues. V lost 4 bases, J lost 7 bases, and 14 bases lay in between. Germline V gene lookup returns CDR1 LGHNA and CDR2 YNFKEQ.

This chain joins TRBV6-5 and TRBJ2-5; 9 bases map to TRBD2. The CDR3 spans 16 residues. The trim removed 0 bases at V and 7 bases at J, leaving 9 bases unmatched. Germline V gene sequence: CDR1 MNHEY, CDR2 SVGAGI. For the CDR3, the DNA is TGTGCCAGCAGTTACTCGATTAGCGGGAGTTTCGGGACCCAGTACTTC. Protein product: CASSYSISGSFGTQYF.

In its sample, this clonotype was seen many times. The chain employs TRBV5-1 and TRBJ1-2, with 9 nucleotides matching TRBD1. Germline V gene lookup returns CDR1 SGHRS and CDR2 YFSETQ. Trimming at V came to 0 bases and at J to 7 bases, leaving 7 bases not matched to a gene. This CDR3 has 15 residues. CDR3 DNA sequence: TGCGCCAGCAGCTTGGATACAGGGGGCGTCGGTGGCTACACCTTC. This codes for CASSLDTGGVGGYTF.

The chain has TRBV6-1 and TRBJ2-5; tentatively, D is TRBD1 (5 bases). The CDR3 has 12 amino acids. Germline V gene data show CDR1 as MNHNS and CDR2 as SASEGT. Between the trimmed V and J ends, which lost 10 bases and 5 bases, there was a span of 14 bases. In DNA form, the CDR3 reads TGTGCCACCGACCAGGGCGAGGAGACCCAGTACTTC. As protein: CATDQGEETQYF.

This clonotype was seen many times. The CDR3 DNA is TGTGCCAGCAGTCCTCCCCCTGCCACGACCTCCTACGAGCAGTACTTC. The encoded protein is CASSPPPATTSYEQYF. The V gene is TRBV12-3 or TRBV12-4, the J gene TRBJ2-7; no reliable D call. The CDR3 is made up of 16 amino acids. Trimming took 5 bases from V and 0 from J, leaving 17 bases between them.

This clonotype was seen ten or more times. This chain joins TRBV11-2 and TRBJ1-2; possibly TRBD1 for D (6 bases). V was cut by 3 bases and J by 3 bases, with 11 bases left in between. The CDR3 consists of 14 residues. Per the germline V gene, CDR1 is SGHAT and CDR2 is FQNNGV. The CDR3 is CASSLERTDYGYTF. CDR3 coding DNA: TGTGCCAGCAGCTTGGAACGGACAGACTATGGCTACACCTTC.

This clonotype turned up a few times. The CDR3 DNA reads TGTGCCAGTATGGTGGGAACAGGGGCCTACAATCAGCCCCAGCATTTT. Translation gives CASMVGTGAYNQPQHF. The genes are TRBV19 and TRBJ1-5; the match to TRBD1 covers 7 bases. The germline CDR1 and CDR2 sequences are LNHDA and SQIVND (reference sequence). The ends lost 7 bases at V and 3 bases at J; junction bases unmatched: 12. This CDR3 spans 16 amino acids.

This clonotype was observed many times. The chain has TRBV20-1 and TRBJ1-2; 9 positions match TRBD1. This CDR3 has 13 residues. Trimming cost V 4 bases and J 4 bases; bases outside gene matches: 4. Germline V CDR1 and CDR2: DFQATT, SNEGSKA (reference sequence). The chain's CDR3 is CSATDRGSYGYTF. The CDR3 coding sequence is TGCAGTGCTACCGACAGGGGGTCCTATGGCTACACCTTC.